This T cell receptor (beta chain) was identified in a study of beta chain features in type 1 diabetes. Expressed TCRB transcripts were sequenced, since all the RNA that had been isolated was reverse transcribed. Repertoires were generated with immunoSEQ multiplex PCR, while TCRdb's copy carries only in-frame clones and drops some. The table has about 330,000 clones, more than 9.5% seen once; the top ten hold around 0.015%. Findings and caveats of the study: PCR might favor shorter templates, but any such skew would affect patients and controls equally. Lower insertion and higher deletion counts appeared at VDJ junctions in type 1 diabetes patients.

CDR1 LNHNV and CDR2 YYDKDF come from the germline V gene (reference sequence). The V and J ends lost 0 bases and 5 bases respectively, with 13 bases between them. The CDR3 is 16 residues long. In its sample, this clone was seen a few times. Antigen unknown. Sample: naive CD4+ T cells from blood. The clonotype originates from a woman aged 25 to 45 in good health. This chain links TRBV15 with TRBJ2-2, with no clear D. CDR3 loop: CATSREIWRGTGELFF. DNA for the CDR3: TGTGCCACCAGCAGAGAAATTTGGAGAGGAACCGGGGAGCTGTTTTTT.